The sequence of this T cell receptor beta chain was determined in a study of OX40 agonist ivuxolimab in advanced cancers. Study context: Subjects had a mean age of roughly 57 years, with a range of 23 to 79; roughly 80% were male.

Prior autoimmune disease or systemic immunosuppression barred patients. Sequencing was performed with immunoSEQ multiplex PCR; in TCRdb, only in-frame clones are kept and a portion is missing. In the table there are about 560 clones, just over 65% of which are singletons. CDR3 length: 14 amino acids. V lost 7 bases, J lost 4 bases, and 6 bases stayed unmatched. CDR1 is MNHGY, CDR2 SAAAGT, per germline. The sample in question was CD4+ or CD8+ T cells sorted from blood, obtained in a trial of the OX40 agonist ivuxolimab. The chain has TRBV6-8 and TRBJ1-4; the match to TRBD1 covers 7 bases. This receptor was taken from an adult with an advanced solid tumor such as melanoma, head and neck, liver or kidney cancer. In DNA form, the CDR3 reads TGTGCCAGCACCCGGACAGGCTTTAATGAAAAACTGTTTTTT. Protein product: CASTRTGFNEKLFF.